Here is one TCR beta chain with its context. The antigen is unknown. The record originates from a study of T cell responses to AZD1222 COVID-19 vaccine. Study conclusions and caveats: Close to half of spike-specific TCRs reportedly recognize unmutated variant regions. Samples come after the peak T cell response, not at day 14.

Assay: immunoSEQ multiplex PCR; the TCRdb copy retains only in-frame clones and omits some. Here the sample spans some 96,000 clones, approximately 87% being singletons. J gave up 3 bases and V 4 bases, and 4 bases lay outside the gene matches. The CDR3 loop spans 15 amino acids. Germline V CDR1 and CDR2: MDHEN, SYDVKM. This sample comprised peripheral blood, obtained on day 0 of AZD1222 vaccination. The rearrangement joins TRBV28 to TRBJ2-7; 12 positions agree with TRBD2. This TCR was sampled from an adult in good health. The CDR3 here is CASSSRTSGNYEQYF. The CDR3 DNA sequence: TGTGCCAGCAGTTCCCGGACTAGCGGGAACTACGAGCAGTACTTC.